This T cell receptor (beta chain) was retrieved from a study of CD8 T cells in ankylosing spondylitis. Whole-study results and caveats: Clones tied to disease were said to be significantly enriched in matched ankylosing spondylitis synovial fluid. Disease-linked clones bore a CD8+ phenotype and were relatively rare in peripheral blood. Apparently characteristic of ankylosing spondylitis blood was a TCR beta motif (eight highly homologous variants).

Quantitative 5'-RACE with molecular barcodes was used to make the TCR beta libraries. From the 5' RACE reads, TCRdb called clonotypes with MiXCR, one entry per CDR3 protein. In the table there are some 250,000 distinct CDR3 sequences, roughly 10% of which are singletons. This CDR3 is built from 14 residues. Germline CDR1 reads SGHRS; CDR2 reads YFSETQ. V lost 4 bases and J 4 bases, leaving 15 bases between the germline ends. This clonotype occurred many times. Its specificity is not known. What was sequenced was blood, either unsorted or a sorted T cell fraction (not recorded which). This clonotype originated in a male donor with ankylosing spondylitis or in good health (not recorded which). This sequence joins TRBV5-1 and TRBJ2-7; a possible D gene is TRBD2 (5 bases). CDR3 coding DNA: TGCGCCAGCAGCCCACTAGTCGGGCAATACGAGCAGTACTTC. The encoded protein is CASSPLVGQYEQYF.